This T cell receptor (beta chain) was identified during a study of blood T cell repertoires in COVID-19. Study-level information: Sites across the United States, Italy and Spain contributed samples from acute and convalescent COVID-19.

This CDR3 region has 15 residues. Germline V gives CDR1 SGHKS, CDR2 YYEKEE (reference sequence). The V segment lost 5 bases and the J segment 1 base; nucleotides outside the gene matches: 4. In the original workflow: Amplified reference gene primers provided the basis for estimating nucleated cell counts. Profiled with immunoSEQ multiplex PCR; TCRdb holds only in-frame clones, not every one. V and J calls and clone size are given by that table; D and trimming were obtained from the DNA. The top ten clones hold around 8.4% of a sample with about 130,000 clones, around 83% of them seen once. The receptor was derived from a man aged 45-60 years who had recovered from COVID-19. The chain couples TRBV5-5 to TRBJ2-7; 12 nucleotides line up with TRBD2. The sample consisted of PBMCs or T cells enriched from blood (not recorded which). The DNA of the CDR3 is TGTGCCAGCAGGTCCACTAGCGGGGGGTCCTACGAGCAGTACTTC. Residues: CASRSTSGGSYEQYF.